A selection of T cell receptor beta chains follows, all from one sample in a study of identical twins. TCRdb called the 5' RACE reads again in MiXCR, with one record for every CDR3 protein. The sample consists of around 250,000 distinct CDR3 sequences, 6.5% to 9.5% of them appearing once. These records were also assigned to another study, of yellow fever vaccine responses in identical twins.

Sequenced: CD8+ T cells sorted from blood. The source is a woman between 18 and 29 years old in good health. Both conserved end residues are part of each CDR3. D genes are given only for firm matches. A clone size is listed for some rows: how often the clone was seen (once, few, many), or a class if it is expanded.

j_gene,abundance,v_gene,d_gene,CDR3nt,CDR3aa
TRBJ2-5,many,TRBV24-1,.,TGTGCCACCAGTGATCGGGACTGGGAGACCCAGTACTTC,CATSDRDWETQYF
TRBJ1-5,few,TRBV28,TRBD1,TGTGCCAGCAAAACAGGGGGCAATCAGCCCCAGCATTTT,CASKTGGNQPQHF
TRBJ2-2,few,TRBV4-3,TRBD1,TGCGCCAGCAGCGGTCACAGGGGCCCGAACACCGGGGAGCTGTTTTTT,CASSGHRGPNTGELFF
TRBJ2-5,.,TRBV9,TRBD1,TGTGCCAGCAGCGTATCACAGGGGCAAGAGACCCAGTACTTC,CASSVSQGQETQYF
TRBJ2-3,.,TRBV2,.,TGTGCCAGCAGTGATTTACAGCAATCTAGCACAGATACGCAGTATTTT,CASSDLQQSSTDTQYF
TRBJ1-4,many,TRBV28,.,TGTGCCAGCAGTTTTTATACGGGGGCAACTAATGAAAAACTGTTTTTT,CASSFYTGATNEKLFF
TRBJ2-1,.,TRBV5-4,.,TGTGCCAGCAGCTTAGGAACGTCCCGGGGCGCCGGGTCCTACAATGAGCAGTTCTTC,CASSLGTSRGAGSYNEQFF
TRBJ2-4,.,TRBV28,.,TGTGCCAGCAGTTTGGTCCTAACTGAGGACATTCAGTACTTC,CASSLVLTEDIQYF
TRBJ2-7,many,TRBV12-3/TRBV12-4,.,TGTGCCAGCAGTCAAGCGACAGGCTTCTACGAGCAGTACTTC,CASSQATGFYEQYF
TRBJ2-1,.,TRBV2,TRBD1,TGTGCCAGCAGCCTCCCGACAGGGGTCAATGAGCAGTTCTTC,CASSLPTGVNEQFF
TRBJ2-2,.,TRBV7-9,.,TGTGCCAGCAGCTTGGCGAAGCTGGAGCTGTTTTTT,CASSLAKLELFF
TRBJ1-1,many,TRBV6-4,TRBD1,TGTGCCAGCAGGACCGGGACAGGGGGTGAAGCTTTCTTT,CASRTGTGGEAFF
TRBJ2-5,many,TRBV12-3/TRBV12-4,TRBD2,TGTGCCAGCGGATTAATAGCGGGAGTACTGGAGACCCAGTACTTC,CASGLIAGVLETQYF
TRBJ2-5,many,TRBV29-1,.,TGCAGCGGAGGTAATGGAGAGACCCAGTACTTC,CSGGNGETQYF
TRBJ2-1,few,TRBV19,TRBD2,TGTGCCAGTAGTACCCTAGCGGGAGGGTACAATGAGCAGTTCTTC,CASSTLAGGYNEQFF
TRBJ1-6,.,TRBV6-6,.,TGTGCCGGCCGGGACGGGAATTCACCCCTCCACTTT,CAGRDGNSPLHF
TRBJ2-1,.,TRBV4-1,TRBD2,TGCGCCAGCAGCCCTACCCTTAGCGGGAACGGCGAGTTCTTC,CASSPTLSGNGEFF
TRBJ2-7,few,TRBV7-8,TRBD1,TGTGCCAGCAGCTTTCTTCCCGGGACAGGGGCCTACGAGCAGTACTTC,CASSFLPGTGAYEQYF
TRBJ2-7,.,TRBV20-1,TRBD1,TGCAGGGCCAGGGGGCCCCCCTACGAGCAGTACTTC,CRARGPPYEQYF
TRBJ1-2,many,TRBV6-1,.,TGTGCCAGCAGTCCTACTGGGTTCCTATATGGCTACACCTTC,CASSPTGFLYGYTF
TRBJ2-7,.,TRBV7-8,.,TGTGCCAGCAGCCCCCGTTCAGGAGACTCCTACGAGCAGTACTTC,CASSPRSGDSYEQYF
TRBJ2-3,.,TRBV5-4,TRBD2,TGTGCCAGCAGGTCAGCGGGGGGGACCACAGATACGCAGTATTTT,CASRSAGGTTDTQYF
TRBJ2-3,.,TRBV5-8,.,TGTGCCAGCAGCTTGGACGGGACACCTAGCACAGATACGCAGTATTTT,CASSLDGTPSTDTQYF
TRBJ1-4,many,TRBV7-9,.,TGTGCCAGCAGCCGCCCTAATGAAAAACTGTTTTTT,CASSRPNEKLFF
TRBJ2-1,many,TRBV12-5,.,TGTGCTAGTGGTGTCGGACGGAACAATGAGCAGTTCTTC,CASGVGRNNEQFF
TRBJ2-5,many,TRBV5-1,.,TGCGCCAGCAGCTTGGTTGGGGTCCAAGAGACCCAGTACTTC,CASSLVGVQETQYF
TRBJ2-1,.,TRBV15,.,TGTGCCACCAGCAGAGATTTAAATGAGCAGTTCTTC,CATSRDLNEQFF
TRBJ1-1,.,TRBV7-9,.,TGTGCCAGCACATTCCCTCAGGGTATAGCTGAAGCTTTCTTT,CASTFPQGIAEAFF
TRBJ1-2,.,TRBV29-1,TRBD1,TGCAGCGTTACCCGGACAGGGGATCAATATGGCTACACCTTC,CSVTRTGDQYGYTF
TRBJ2-7,few,TRBV7-8,.,TGTGCCAGCAGCGGAGCCGAATCGGCAAGCTCCTACGAGCAGTACTTC,CASSGAESASSYEQYF
TRBJ2-3,many,TRBV7-9,TRBD2,TGTGCCAGCAGCTTAGTCCTAGCGGATACAGATACGCAGTATTTT,CASSLVLADTDTQYF
TRBJ1-2,.,TRBV29-1,.,TGCAGCGTTCCGGGACGGAACTATGGCTACACCTTC,CSVPGRNYGYTF
TRBJ2-1,.,TRBV12-3/TRBV12-4,TRBD2,TGTGCCAGCAGTTTACCTGGGAGGGAACGCGGCAATGAGCAGTTCTTC,CASSLPGRERGNEQFF
TRBJ2-5,.,TRBV25-1,.,TGTGCCAGCAACGGGCGGGAGACCCAGTACTTC,CASNGRETQYF
TRBJ2-1,.,TRBV4-1,TRBD2,TGCGCCAGCAGCCCTACTCTTGGCGGGGGAGGGCAGTTCTTC,CASSPTLGGGGQFF